A selection of T cell receptor beta chains follows, all from one sample in a study of T-cell memory formation after mild COVID-19. TCRdb used MiXCR to reprocess the 5' RACE reads, holding one entry per CDR3 protein. The sample has around 200,000 distinct CDR3 sequences; around 21% are singletons. Sequencing was performed on PBMCs or a T cell subset sorted from them (not recorded which). These receptors were obtained from an adult woman who had mild COVID-19 (a few samples of this study predate the infection). Cell type and time point are not known. Each CDR3 is given with its conserved first and last residue. The D gene is left open where the match is weak. Only some rows state a clone size, as once, few, many or a class for expanded clones.

few	TRBJ2-7	TRBV7-2	NA	TGTGCCAGCAGCCCGGGACTTCTCGATATCTACGAGCAGTACTTC	CASSPGLLDIYEQYF
few	TRBJ1-2	TRBV7-9	NA	TGTGCCAGCAGCTTCCCCAGGGGTCTCTACACCTTC	CASSFPRGLYTF
NA	TRBJ2-5	TRBV11-3	NA	TGTGCCAGCAGCTTAGAAGGACCGGGACCCCAAGAGACCCAGTACTTC	CASSLEGPGPQETQYF
once	TRBJ2-2	TRBV7-9	NA	TGTGCCAGCAGCCCCCCTTTAGGGGACACCGGGGAGCTGTTTTTT	CASSPPLGDTGELFF
NA	TRBJ2-1	TRBV4-2	NA	TGTGCCAGCAGCCAAGATGCCTTCCCGGGGGGCCCAAATGAGCAGTTCTTC	CASSQDAFPGGPNEQFF
few	TRBJ1-2	TRBV29-1	TRBD1	TGCAGCGTTGGACAGGGGGAATATGGCTACACCTTC	CSVGQGEYGYTF
NA	TRBJ2-5	TRBV5-6	TRBD2	TGTGCCAGCAGCTTGGAAGCGGGGGCCTACCAAGAGACCCAGTACTTC	CASSLEAGAYQETQYF
few	TRBJ2-3	TRBV10-3	TRBD2	TGTGCCATCGTAGCGGGGGACACAGATACGCAGTATTTT	CAIVAGDTDTQYF
NA	TRBJ2-7	TRBV6-5	NA	TGTGCCAGCAGTTACTCGCAGGGACACTCCTACGAGCAGTACTTC	CASSYSQGHSYEQYF
once	TRBJ2-5	TRBV2	TRBD2	TGTGCCAGCAGTGACCCACTAGCGGGGAGCGAGACCCAGTACTTC	CASSDPLAGSETQYF
few	TRBJ2-5	TRBV6-5	NA	TGTGCCAGCACCTCCCTGGGAAGAGTTAACCAGTACTTC	CASTSLGRVNQYF
NA	TRBJ2-7	TRBV7-9	TRBD2	TGTGCCAGCAGCTTATTTGAGCGGGGGGAGTACGAGCAGTACTTC	CASSLFERGEYEQYF
few	TRBJ1-1	TRBV7-9	NA	TGTGCCAGCAGCTTAAGTCCGAGGACTGAAGCTTTCTTT	CASSLSPRTEAFF
NA	TRBJ2-3	TRBV29-1	NA	TGCAGCGTTGAGGCCCCGGGGGCAGATACGCAGTATTTT	CSVEAPGADTQYF
NA	TRBJ1-5	TRBV28	TRBD1	TGTGCCAGCAGTCAGGGACAGCAGCCCCAGCATTTT	CASSQGQQPQHF
few	TRBJ2-2	TRBV27	NA	TGTGCCAGCAGTTTCTTCACCGGGGAGCTGTTTTTT	CASSFFTGELFF
few	TRBJ1-1	TRBV12-3/TRBV12-4	NA	TGTGCCAGCAGCCCGGGGGAGAACACTGAAGCTTTCTTT	CASSPGENTEAFF
many	TRBJ2-1	TRBV9	NA	TGTGCCAGCAGCGTAGTACGGGCCAGCTCCTACAATGAGCAGTTCTTC	CASSVVRASSYNEQFF
NA	TRBJ2-7	TRBV12-3/TRBV12-4	TRBD2	TGTGCCAGCAGTTTGGGTGCGGGAGCAACGTACTTC	CASSLGAGATYF
NA	TRBJ1-1	TRBV5-8	TRBD1	TGTGCCAGCAATTTGGGACAGAGCGGCACTGAAGCTTTCTTT	CASNLGQSGTEAFF
few	TRBJ2-4	TRBV12-3/TRBV12-4	NA	TGTGCCAGTCAGCGGGCAGGGCGTAACATTCAGTACTTC	CASQRAGRNIQYF
few	TRBJ1-5	TRBV7-2	TRBD1	TGTGCCAGCAGCTCGCCAGGGGGCTGGCAGCCCCAGCATTTT	CASSSPGGWQPQHF
few	TRBJ2-3	TRBV7-9	NA	TGTGCCAGCAGCTCGCCCGGGACCCCAGATACGCAGTATTTT	CASSSPGTPDTQYF
NA	TRBJ1-1	TRBV7-9	NA	TGTGCCAGCAGCTTATCTCTAGGAACTGAAGCTTTCTTT	CASSLSLGTEAFF
NA	TRBJ2-7	TRBV4-3	TRBD2	TGCGCCAGCAGCCGCGAGGATAGTAGCGGGAGCCACGAGCAGTACTTC	CASSREDSSGSHEQYF
few	TRBJ2-3	TRBV15	TRBD2	TGTGCCACCAGCGGTTTAGCGGGATCAGGAGATACGCAGTATTTT	CATSGLAGSGDTQYF
few	TRBJ2-3	TRBV4-3	NA	TGCGCCAGCAGCCAAGCCGAGGGAGATACGCAGTATTTT	CASSQAEGDTQYF
many	TRBJ2-1	TRBV7-9	NA	TGTGCCAGCAGCTTATTCGGTGGATTCGGCCGCAATGAGCAGTTCTTC	CASSLFGGFGRNEQFF
NA	TRBJ1-2	TRBV11-3	NA	TGTGCCAGCAGCTTAGAATCTGGAGATTTTGGCTACACCTTC	CASSLESGDFGYTF
few	TRBJ2-3	TRBV11-2	NA	TGTGCCAGCAGCGCGGATTCAGATACGCAGTATTTT	CASSADSDTQYF
NA	TRBJ2-1	TRBV30	NA	TGTGCCTGGAGTGAAACGGGTAATGAGCAGTTCTTC	CAWSETGNEQFF
few	TRBJ2-7	TRBV6-5	NA	TGTGCCAGCAGCTTCTCTTCCGGGACCCAGAGCTCCTACGAGCAGTACTTC	CASSFSSGTQSSYEQYF
once	TRBJ1-2	TRBV11-2	NA	TGTGCCAGCAGCTTGTTCAGGGAGGAAAGCGCCTTC	CASSLFREESAF
few	TRBJ1-2	TRBV7-9	NA	TGTGCCAGCAGCTTAGTTGAGGACGGTGGCTACACCTTC	CASSLVEDGGYTF
NA	TRBJ1-2	TRBV11-2	NA	TGTGCCAGCAGCTTCGACAGGTTTAACTATGGCTACACCTTC	CASSFDRFNYGYTF
few	TRBJ2-5	TRBV7-8	NA	TGTGCCAGCAGCAGTACCCGGGACGACCAAGAGACCCAGTACTTC	CASSSTRDDQETQYF
few	TRBJ2-7	TRBV15	NA	TGTGCCACCAGCGGTGACAGCTACGAGCAGTACTTC	CATSGDSYEQYF
NA	TRBJ1-2	TRBV20-1	NA	TGCAGTGCTAGAGGGGTGGGCAACTATGGCTACACCTTC	CSARGVGNYGYTF
few	TRBJ1-1	TRBV7-9	NA	TGTGCCAGCAGCTTAGCCCCATCCCGGGAGAACACTGAAGCTTTCTTT	CASSLAPSRENTEAFF
NA	TRBJ2-1	TRBV30	TRBD2	TGTGCCTGGATCCCGGGTAGCGGGGGGACTCCCGGGTTCTTC	CAWIPGSGGTPGFF
NA	TRBJ2-3	TRBV11-2	NA	TGTGCCAGCAGCTTAGACTCTTGGGGATCGGGGATTACAGATACGCAGTATTTT	CASSLDSWGSGITDTQYF
NA	TRBJ2-1	TRBV29-1	NA	TGCAGCGTTGACTCCGACTACAATGAGCAGTTCTTC	CSVDSDYNEQFF
NA	TRBJ1-1	TRBV3-1	NA	TGTGCCAGCAGCCAAGATCCGGAAGGGACTGAAGCTTTCTTT	CASSQDPEGTEAFF
many	TRBJ2-7	TRBV6-2/TRBV6-3	TRBD1	TGTGCCAGCAGACAGGGGATCTCCTACGAGCAGTACTTC	CASRQGISYEQYF
NA	TRBJ2-7	TRBV27	TRBD1	TGTGCCAGCTCGGGCCCGGGACAGGGTGACTACGAGCAGTACTTC	CASSGPGQGDYEQYF
NA	TRBJ2-1	TRBV15	TRBD1	TGTGCCACCAGCAATTGGGACAGCTACAATGAGCAGTTCTTC	CATSNWDSYNEQFF
NA	TRBJ1-4	TRBV20-1	NA	TGCAGTGCTAGAGATCGGACGGACCGGACAACTAATGAAAAACTGTTTTTT	CSARDRTDRTTNEKLFF
few	TRBJ1-6	TRBV5-1	TRBD1	TGCGCCAGCAGCCCAGGGACAGGGGATTCACCCCTCCACTTT	CASSPGTGDSPLHF
few	TRBJ2-5	TRBV4-1	NA	TGCGCCAGCAGCCAAGAATCCCTGGTGGAGACCCAGTACTTC	CASSQESLVETQYF